These T cell receptor beta chains were read from a single sample in a study of CD8+CD57+ T cells in acquired aplastic anemia. TCRdb reprocessed the reads via MiXCR and lists one record per CDR3 protein. The table lists approximately 180,000 distinct CDR3 sequences, about 45% of them singletons. Sample: sorted CD4+, CD8+, or CD8+CD57+ T cells (not recorded which) from PBMCs. Receptors were obtained from a human donor with aplastic anemia. The CDR3 runs from the conserved cysteine through the conserved F or W. Each record gives: J gene, V gene, D gene, CDR3 protein. A D gene is named only where the DNA matches it firmly.

j_gene: TRBJ2-7; v_gene: TRBV12-5; d_gene: .; CDR3aa: CASASGGYEQYF
j_gene: TRBJ2-6; v_gene: TRBV3-1; d_gene: TRBD2; CDR3aa: CASSQDGLAGGGANVLTF
j_gene: TRBJ2-1; v_gene: TRBV5-1; d_gene: .; CDR3aa: CASSRSGTYNEQFF
j_gene: TRBJ1-4; v_gene: TRBV7-9; d_gene: .; CDR3aa: CASSKTGQRNEKLFF
j_gene: TRBJ2-7; v_gene: TRBV5-8; d_gene: TRBD1; CDR3aa: CASSLGQGVSYEQYF
j_gene: TRBJ2-1; v_gene: TRBV20-1; d_gene: TRBD2; CDR3aa: CSARVEAGGYNEQFF
j_gene: TRBJ2-2; v_gene: TRBV5-1; d_gene: TRBD2; CDR3aa: CASSPSVAGAGELFF
j_gene: TRBJ1-2; v_gene: TRBV20-1; d_gene: .; CDR3aa: CSASPQSTYGYTF
j_gene: TRBJ1-2; v_gene: TRBV7-2; d_gene: .; CDR3aa: CASSGTSYGYTF
j_gene: TRBJ2-1; v_gene: TRBV7-3; d_gene: .; CDR3aa: CASSLWAADEQFF
j_gene: TRBJ1-3; v_gene: TRBV5-1; d_gene: .; CDR3aa: CASSLEQTGNTIYF
j_gene: TRBJ2-5; v_gene: TRBV28; d_gene: .; CDR3aa: CASSFNDRAGETQYF
j_gene: TRBJ2-1; v_gene: TRBV6-2/TRBV6-3; d_gene: TRBD1; CDR3aa: CASNGRGLVQFF
j_gene: TRBJ2-1; v_gene: TRBV19; d_gene: .; CDR3aa: CASSIHYNEQFF
j_gene: TRBJ1-1; v_gene: TRBV10-3; d_gene: .; CDR3aa: CAISESGPNTEAFF
j_gene: TRBJ2-7; v_gene: TRBV2; d_gene: .; CDR3aa: CASSARSGTFAWYF
j_gene: TRBJ2-5; v_gene: TRBV12-5; d_gene: .; CDR3aa: CASGLGTDGGTQYF
j_gene: TRBJ1-2; v_gene: TRBV20-1; d_gene: .; CDR3aa: CSAPTGGVAGYGYTF
j_gene: TRBJ2-7; v_gene: TRBV29-1; d_gene: TRBD1; CDR3aa: CSVEVPGQTYEQYF
j_gene: TRBJ2-3; v_gene: TRBV20-1; d_gene: TRBD2; CDR3aa: CSARALAGGLSGTTDTQYF
j_gene: TRBJ2-3; v_gene: TRBV2; d_gene: .; CDR3aa: CASSSDPRTQYF
j_gene: TRBJ1-1; v_gene: TRBV7-9; d_gene: TRBD1; CDR3aa: CASSPPTGLVTEAFF
j_gene: TRBJ2-7; v_gene: TRBV10-3; d_gene: TRBD2; CDR3aa: CAITVLAGAREQYF
j_gene: TRBJ2-3; v_gene: TRBV20-1; d_gene: .; CDR3aa: CSAPTVSTDTQYF
j_gene: TRBJ2-3; v_gene: TRBV24-1; d_gene: .; CDR3aa: CATSDRRRTQYF
j_gene: TRBJ2-1; v_gene: TRBV15; d_gene: TRBD2; CDR3aa: CATSRLGSGGPHNEQFF
j_gene: TRBJ2-7; v_gene: TRBV15; d_gene: .; CDR3aa: CATSPGAYEQYF
j_gene: TRBJ2-1; v_gene: TRBV20-1; d_gene: .; CDR3aa: CSARESRSYNEQFF
j_gene: TRBJ1-2; v_gene: TRBV20-1; d_gene: .; CDR3aa: CSADRPRGYTF
j_gene: TRBJ2-7; v_gene: TRBV6-6; d_gene: .; CDR3aa: CASRKGDEQYF
j_gene: TRBJ2-1; v_gene: TRBV7-2; d_gene: .; CDR3aa: CASSFQGGDEQFF
j_gene: TRBJ1-2; v_gene: TRBV19; d_gene: .; CDR3aa: CASSPLNYGYTF
j_gene: TRBJ2-7; v_gene: TRBV25-1; d_gene: .; CDR3aa: CASPDAGVKLYEQYF
j_gene: TRBJ1-2; v_gene: TRBV3-1; d_gene: .; CDR3aa: CASSQDDFGWSGGGNGYTF
j_gene: TRBJ2-5; v_gene: TRBV10-3; d_gene: TRBD2; CDR3aa: CAIKSGTSDQETQYF
j_gene: TRBJ2-3; v_gene: TRBV6-1; d_gene: TRBD2; CDR3aa: CAALLLGGSTQYF
j_gene: TRBJ1-3; v_gene: TRBV15; d_gene: .; CDR3aa: CATSRQGSGNTIYF
j_gene: TRBJ2-3; v_gene: TRBV20-1; d_gene: TRBD2; CDR3aa: CSASRLAGGRDTQYF
j_gene: TRBJ2-7; v_gene: TRBV7-6; d_gene: .; CDR3aa: CASSLAGPSYEQYF
j_gene: TRBJ2-3; v_gene: TRBV5-1; d_gene: .; CDR3aa: CASSLGGDPDTQYF
j_gene: TRBJ2-1; v_gene: TRBV29-1; d_gene: TRBD1; CDR3aa: CSVGTLQGVPVGNEQFF
j_gene: TRBJ1-2; v_gene: TRBV10-3; d_gene: .; CDR3aa: CANQGWYYGYTF
j_gene: TRBJ2-5; v_gene: TRBV3-1; d_gene: .; CDR3aa: CASSQVTDPRGETQYF
j_gene: TRBJ2-1; v_gene: TRBV19; d_gene: .; CDR3aa: CASSILVLDNEQFF
j_gene: TRBJ2-1; v_gene: TRBV20-1; d_gene: .; CDR3aa: CSARAGRAYNEQFF
j_gene: TRBJ1-2; v_gene: TRBV12-3/TRBV12-4; d_gene: .; CDR3aa: CASSLAGVTNYGYTF
j_gene: TRBJ2-5; v_gene: TRBV29-1; d_gene: .; CDR3aa: CSVVQAQETQYF
j_gene: TRBJ2-6; v_gene: TRBV19; d_gene: TRBD1; CDR3aa: CASSLDRAGANVLTF
j_gene: TRBJ1-6; v_gene: TRBV10-3; d_gene: TRBD1; CDR3aa: CAISGLGTGKDSPLHF
j_gene: TRBJ2-1; v_gene: TRBV24-1; d_gene: .; CDR3aa: CATRSSYNEQFF
j_gene: TRBJ2-2; v_gene: TRBV5-4; d_gene: TRBD2; CDR3aa: CATSSGGANTGELFF
j_gene: TRBJ2-2; v_gene: TRBV6-1; d_gene: TRBD1; CDR3aa: CASSETGAAGELFF
j_gene: TRBJ2-2; v_gene: TRBV19; d_gene: .; CDR3aa: CANTKDSPNTGELFF
j_gene: TRBJ2-1; v_gene: TRBV7-9; d_gene: .; CDR3aa: CASSTQGFDEQFF
j_gene: TRBJ2-7; v_gene: TRBV5-5; d_gene: TRBD2; CDR3aa: CASSVTSGTYEQYF